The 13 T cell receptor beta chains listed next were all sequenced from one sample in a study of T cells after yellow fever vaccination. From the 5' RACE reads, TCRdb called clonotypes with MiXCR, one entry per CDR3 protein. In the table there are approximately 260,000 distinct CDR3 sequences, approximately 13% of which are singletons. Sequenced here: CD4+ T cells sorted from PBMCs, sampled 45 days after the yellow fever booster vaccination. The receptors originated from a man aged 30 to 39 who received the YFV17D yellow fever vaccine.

The DNA for the CDR3 is TGTGCCAGCAGCAATAGAGATGGGGAGTACTTC. This gives the protein CASSNRDGEYF. The chain joins TRBV6-6 to TRBJ2-7; D is unresolved. The CDR3 has 11 residues. V was trimmed by 6 bases and J by 11 bases, leaving 14 bases between them. Germline CDR1 and CDR2: MNHNY and SVGAGI (reference sequence).

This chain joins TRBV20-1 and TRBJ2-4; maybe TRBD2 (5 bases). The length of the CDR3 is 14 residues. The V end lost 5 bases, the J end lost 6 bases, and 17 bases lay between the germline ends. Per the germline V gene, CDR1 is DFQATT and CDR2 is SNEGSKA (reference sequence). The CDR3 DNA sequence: TGCAGTGCTCCCTTCGCTCCCGCGGGAAACATTCAGTACTTC. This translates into CSAPFAPAGNIQYF.

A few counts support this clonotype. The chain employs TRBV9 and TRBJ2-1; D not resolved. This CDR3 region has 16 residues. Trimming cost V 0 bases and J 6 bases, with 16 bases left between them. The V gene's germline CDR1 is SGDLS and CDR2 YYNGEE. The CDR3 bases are TGTGCCAGCAGCGTAGATGGGCGGCCCGAGGCCAATGAGCAGTTCTTC. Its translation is CASSVDGRPEANEQFF. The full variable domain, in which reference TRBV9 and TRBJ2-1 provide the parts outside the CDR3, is DSGVTQTPKHLITATGQRVTLRCSPRSGDLSVYWYQQSLDQGLQFLIQYYNGEERAKGNILERFSAQQFPDLHSELNLSSLELGDSALYFCASSVDGRPEANEQFFGPGTRLTVL.

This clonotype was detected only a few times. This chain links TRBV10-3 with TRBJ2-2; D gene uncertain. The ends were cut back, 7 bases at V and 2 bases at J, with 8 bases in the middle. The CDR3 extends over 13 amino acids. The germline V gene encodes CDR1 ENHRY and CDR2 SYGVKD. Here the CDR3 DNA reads TGTGCCATCACAGCTGTTAACACCGGGGAGCTGTTTTTT. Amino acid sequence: CAITAVNTGELFF.

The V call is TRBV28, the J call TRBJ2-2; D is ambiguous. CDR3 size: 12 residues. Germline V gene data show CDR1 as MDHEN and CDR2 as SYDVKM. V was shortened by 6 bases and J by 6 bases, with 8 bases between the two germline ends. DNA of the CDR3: TGTGCCAGCAGGACCCCCGCCGGGGAGCTGTTTTTT. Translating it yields CASRTPAGELFF.

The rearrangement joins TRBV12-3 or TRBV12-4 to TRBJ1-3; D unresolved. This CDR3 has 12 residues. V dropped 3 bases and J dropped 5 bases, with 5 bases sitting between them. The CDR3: CASSFKRNTIYF. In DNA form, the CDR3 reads TGTGCCAGCAGTTTTAAGCGAAACACCATATATTTT.

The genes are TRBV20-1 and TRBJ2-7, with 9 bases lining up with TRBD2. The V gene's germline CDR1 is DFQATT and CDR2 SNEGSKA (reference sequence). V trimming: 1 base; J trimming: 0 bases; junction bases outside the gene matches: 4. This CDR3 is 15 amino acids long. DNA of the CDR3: TGCAGTGCTAGAGGCCTAGCGGGGCCCTCCTACGAGCAGTACTTC. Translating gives CSARGLAGPSYEQYF.

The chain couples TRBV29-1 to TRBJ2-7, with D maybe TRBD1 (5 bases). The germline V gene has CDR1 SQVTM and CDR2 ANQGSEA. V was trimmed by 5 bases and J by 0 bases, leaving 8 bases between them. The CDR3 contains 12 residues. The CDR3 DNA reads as TGCAGCGTTTCCAGGGACTCCTACGAGCAGTACTTC. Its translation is CSVSRDSYEQYF.

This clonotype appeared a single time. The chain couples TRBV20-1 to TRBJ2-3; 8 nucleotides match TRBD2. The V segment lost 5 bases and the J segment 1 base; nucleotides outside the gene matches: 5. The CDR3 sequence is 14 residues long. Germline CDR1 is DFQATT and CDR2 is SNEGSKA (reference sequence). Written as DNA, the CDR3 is TGCAGTGCTCGCCTAGCGGGTCGCACAGATACGCAGTATTTT. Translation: CSARLAGRTDTQYF.

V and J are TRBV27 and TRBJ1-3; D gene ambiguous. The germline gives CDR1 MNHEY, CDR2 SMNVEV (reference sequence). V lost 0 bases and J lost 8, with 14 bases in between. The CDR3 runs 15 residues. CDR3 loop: CASSLSIGLADTIYF. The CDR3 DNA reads TGTGCCAGCAGTTTATCCATAGGGTTAGCGGACACCATATATTTT.

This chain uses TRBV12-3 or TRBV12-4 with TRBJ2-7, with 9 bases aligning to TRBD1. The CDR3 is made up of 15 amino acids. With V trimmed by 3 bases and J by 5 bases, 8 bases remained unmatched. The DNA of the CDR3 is TGTGCCAGCAGTTTGAGGTACAGGGGGCGCGACGAGCAGTACTTC. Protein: CASSLRYRGRDEQYF.

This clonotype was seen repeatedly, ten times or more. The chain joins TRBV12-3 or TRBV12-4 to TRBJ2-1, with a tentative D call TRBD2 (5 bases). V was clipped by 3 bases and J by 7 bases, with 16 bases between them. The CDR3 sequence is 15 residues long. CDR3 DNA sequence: TGTGCCAGCAGTTTGGTACAAGGGAGAAGGAATGAGCAGTTCTTC. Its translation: CASSLVQGRRNEQFF.

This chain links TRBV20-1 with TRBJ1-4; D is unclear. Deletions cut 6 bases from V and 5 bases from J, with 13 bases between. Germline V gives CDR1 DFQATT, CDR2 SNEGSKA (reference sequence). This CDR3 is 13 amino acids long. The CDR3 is CSARHSLNEKLFF. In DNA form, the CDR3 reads TGCAGTGCGCGGCACAGCCTAAATGAAAAACTGTTTTTT.